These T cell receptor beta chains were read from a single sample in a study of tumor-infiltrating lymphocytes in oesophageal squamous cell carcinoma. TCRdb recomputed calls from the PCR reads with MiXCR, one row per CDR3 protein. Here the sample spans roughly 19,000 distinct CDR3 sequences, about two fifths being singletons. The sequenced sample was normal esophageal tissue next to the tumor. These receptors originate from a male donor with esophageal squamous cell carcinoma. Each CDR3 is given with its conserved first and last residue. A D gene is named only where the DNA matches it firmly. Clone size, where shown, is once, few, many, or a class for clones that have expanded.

DNA: TGTGCCAGCAGCTTAGGTTTAGGGAATACCGGGACAAATTACGAGCAGTACTTC
CDR3: CASSLGLGNTGTNYEQYF
J: TRBJ2-7
V: TRBV11-2
length: 18
size: many
D: NA

DNA: TGTGCCAGCAGCCAGCTAGCGGGGGGTGAGCAGTACTTC
CDR3: CASSQLAGGEQYF
J: TRBJ2-7
V: TRBV7-2
length: 13
size: few
D: TRBD2

DNA: TGTGCCAGCTCACCGAGACAGGGGGCTGGGGCCAACGTCCTGACTTTC
CDR3: CASSPRQGAGANVLTF
J: TRBJ2-6
V: TRBV18
length: 16
size: many
D: TRBD1

DNA: TGTGCCAGCAGCGTAGGACTAGCCTATGAGCAGTACTTC
CDR3: CASSVGLAYEQYF
J: TRBJ2-7
V: TRBV9
length: 13
size: NA
D: TRBD2

DNA: TGTGCCAGCTCATTGTACTCTATGGGACAGGGGAATTCACCCCTCCACTTT
CDR3: CASSLYSMGQGNSPLHF
J: TRBJ1-6
V: TRBV18
length: 17
size: NA
D: TRBD1

DNA: TGTGCCAGCAGTTTAATTAGACAGTCTGGGGCCAACGTCCTGACTTTC
CDR3: CASSLIRQSGANVLTF
J: TRBJ2-6
V: TRBV27
length: 16
size: NA
D: NA

DNA: TGTGCCATCACACTGGGGGGCCGGGACACTGAAGCTTTCTTT
CDR3: CAITLGGRDTEAFF
J: TRBJ1-1
V: TRBV10-3
length: 14
size: many
D: NA

DNA: TGTGCCAGCAGCGCACGGACTGAAGCTTTCTTT
CDR3: CASSARTEAFF
J: TRBJ1-1
V: TRBV7-9
length: 11
size: NA
D: NA

DNA: TGTGCCAGCAGTTTAACTAGCTTTGAGCAGTTCTTC
CDR3: CASSLTSFEQFF
J: TRBJ2-1
V: TRBV28
length: 12
size: NA
D: NA

DNA: TGTGCCAGCAGCTTAGTCTCCAGTAACTCCTACGAGCAGTACTTC
CDR3: CASSLVSSNSYEQYF
J: TRBJ2-7
V: TRBV7-6
length: 15
size: few
D: NA

DNA: TGTGCCAGCAGCACCGACAGGAGACAGCCCCAGCATTTT
CDR3: CASSTDRRQPQHF
J: TRBJ1-5
V: TRBV28
length: 13
size: NA
D: NA

DNA: TGTGCCAGCAGCCTCCGGGGAGGCTACGAGCAGTACTTC
CDR3: CASSLRGGYEQYF
J: TRBJ2-7
V: TRBV11-3
length: 13
size: many
D: NA

DNA: TGTGCCAGCAGCCCTCTAGTGGGGAGTGCGGATGGGACCCAGTACTTC
CDR3: CASSPLVGSADGTQYF
J: TRBJ2-5
V: TRBV7-3
length: 16
size: NA
D: NA

DNA: TGTGCCAGCAACCTAGCGTACGGGGAGCTGTTTTTT
CDR3: CASNLAYGELFF
J: TRBJ2-2
V: TRBV12-3/TRBV12-4
length: 12
size: medium-sized
D: NA

DNA: TGTGCCAGTATTCCTAGCGGGAGAACAGATACGCAGTATTTT
CDR3: CASIPSGRTDTQYF
J: TRBJ2-3
V: TRBV19
length: 14
size: many
D: TRBD2

DNA: TGTGCCAGCAGTCCTGACGGTAATCCTAACTATGGCTACACCTTC
CDR3: CASSPDGNPNYGYTF
J: TRBJ1-2
V: TRBV5-4
length: 15
size: many
D: NA

DNA: TGTGCCAGCAGTTTAGTTGTGGTGGGACCGGTAGTAACCGGGGAGCTGTACTTC
CDR3: CASSLVVVGPVVTGELYF
J: TRBJ2-4
V: TRBV6-5
length: 18
size: few
D: NA

DNA: TGTGCCAGCAGCGTGACGGGACTAGCGGAGGGGTTCACAGATACGCAGTATTTT
CDR3: CASSVTGLAEGFTDTQYF
J: TRBJ2-3
V: TRBV7-2
length: 18
size: NA
D: TRBD2

DNA: TGTGCCATCAGTTGGACAGGGAGGAACACTGAAGCTTTCTTT
CDR3: CAISWTGRNTEAFF
J: TRBJ1-1
V: TRBV10-3
length: 14
size: medium-sized
D: TRBD1

DNA: TGTGCCAGCAGTCTGACCGAGCTAAAGCAGTACTTC
CDR3: CASSLTELKQYF
J: TRBJ2-7
V: TRBV6-8
length: 12
size: NA
D: NA

DNA: TGTGCCAGTAGCAGACTAGCGGTGGGCTACGAGCAGTACTTC
CDR3: CASSRLAVGYEQYF
J: TRBJ2-7
V: TRBV19
length: 14
size: many
D: TRBD2

DNA: TGTGCCAGCAGCTTCCGCGGTGGACAGGGAAGCACAGATACGCAGTATTTT
CDR3: CASSFRGGQGSTDTQYF
J: TRBJ2-3
V: TRBV11-2
length: 17
size: NA
D: TRBD1

DNA: TGTGCCAGCAGCTTAGAGGAGCGGGAGTACAATGAGCAGTTCTTC
CDR3: CASSLEEREYNEQFF
J: TRBJ2-1
V: TRBV7-3
length: 15
size: NA
D: TRBD2

DNA: TGCGCCAGCAGCTTGGGTGGGAGCGGCTCTGGGGCCAACGTCCTGACTTTC
CDR3: CASSLGGSGSGANVLTF
J: TRBJ2-6
V: TRBV5-1
length: 17
size: many
D: NA

DNA: TGCAGCGTTGCTCTCGGGGCCTACAATGAGCAGTTCTTC
CDR3: CSVALGAYNEQFF
J: TRBJ2-1
V: TRBV29-1
length: 13
size: NA
D: NA

DNA: TGTGCCGGCAGCGATACTAGCGGGAACTACAATGAGCAGTTCTTC
CDR3: CAGSDTSGNYNEQFF
J: TRBJ2-1
V: TRBV7-2
length: 15
size: NA
D: TRBD2

DNA: TGTGCCAGCAGCTCCGGACTAGCGGGAGCGTCTATCTCCTACGAGCAGTACTTC
CDR3: CASSSGLAGASISYEQYF
J: TRBJ2-7
V: TRBV7-2
length: 18
size: many
D: TRBD2

DNA: TGCGCCAGCAGCCTACAACCGGGACAGGTATCTGGGGCCAACGTCCTGACTTTC
CDR3: CASSLQPGQVSGANVLTF
J: TRBJ2-6
V: TRBV4-3
length: 18
size: NA
D: TRBD1

DNA: TGTGCCAGCAGCTACCTTCATGGGGGGTCCTACAATGAGCAGTTCTTC
CDR3: CASSYLHGGSYNEQFF
J: TRBJ2-1
V: TRBV7-8
length: 16
size: NA
D: NA

DNA: TGTGCCACCAAACAGGGCTACCAAGAGACCCAGTACTTC
CDR3: CATKQGYQETQYF
J: TRBJ2-5
V: TRBV27
length: 13
size: NA
D: NA